The 18 T cell receptor beta chains below come from one sample, sequenced in a study of blood T cell repertoires in COVID-19. Sequencing was performed with immunoSEQ multiplex PCR; in TCRdb, only in-frame clones are kept and a portion is missing. The sample has roughly 30,000 clones; approximately 90% are singletons. Sequencing was done on a sample of peripheral blood. The source is a man aged 60 to 69 with acute or convalescent COVID-19.

The chain recombines TRBV12-3 or TRBV12-4 with TRBJ1-5; 7 bases line up with TRBD1. The J segment lost 6 bases and the V segment lost 6 bases, leaving 5 bases of the junction unmatched. The CDR3 loop spans 13 amino acids. This chain's CDR3 is CASRQGWGQPQHF. The CDR3 DNA follows: TGTGCCAGCAGACAGGGGTGGGGTCAGCCCCAGCATTTT.

The V gene is TRBV11-3, the J gene TRBJ2-1, with TRBD2 matching over 10 bases. Germline V CDR1 and CDR2: SGHNT, YENEEA. The CDR3 spans 20 residues. Trimming at V came to 5 bases and at J to 4 bases, leaving 20 bases not matched to a gene. CDR3 coding DNA: TGTGCCAGCAGCGTCAGACTAGCGGGCGCTCGCAGTCCCTCATACAATGAGCAGTTCTTC. It translates to CASSVRLAGARSPSYNEQFF.

The table lists this clone with a count of one. This chain links TRBV30 with TRBJ2-3; 12 bases align to TRBD2. Germline values: CDR1 GTSNPN, CDR2 SVGIG (reference sequence). The ends lost 1 base at V and 4 bases at J; junction bases unmatched: 3. The CDR3 runs to 15 residues. CDR3 sequence reads: CAWSALAGGADTQYF. The CDR3 nucleotides are TGTGCCTGGAGTGCACTAGCGGGAGGCGCAGATACGCAGTATTTT.

The V call is TRBV5-1, the J call TRBJ2-2, with D unresolved. V dropped 4 bases and J dropped 5 bases, with 12 bases sitting between them. In germline, CDR1 is SGHRS, CDR2 YFSETQ. This CDR3 has 14 residues. The CDR3, as DNA: TGCGCCAGCAGCCTGGACGGCGGAACCGGGGAGCTGTTTTTT. Translation gives CASSLDGGTGELFF.

This chain joins TRBV10-3 and TRBJ2-5; no firm D call. The CDR3 consists of 13 residues. V shed 7 bases and J shed 4 bases, with 13 bases lying between them. Germline CDR1 and CDR2: ENHRY and SYGVKD. Written as DNA, the CDR3 is TGTGCCATCACCCCCCGCCCTACAGAGACCCAGTACTTC. Encoded protein: CAITPRPTETQYF.

The chain couples TRBV5-1 to TRBJ1-1; the D gene is possibly TRBD1 (5 bases). Germline V gives CDR1 SGHRS, CDR2 YFSETQ. This CDR3 has 14 amino acids. Trimming took 3 bases from V and 0 from J, leaving 9 bases between them. As DNA, the CDR3 is TGCGCCAGCAGCTCTTCGACAGTGAACACTGAAGCTTTCTTT. Amino acids: CASSSSTVNTEAFF. The full variable domain, completed using reference TRBV5-1 and TRBJ1-1, is KAGVTQTPRYLIKTRGQQVTLSCSPISGHRSVSWYQQTPGQGLQFLFEYFSETQRNKGNFPGRFSGRQFSNSRSEMNVSTLELGDSALYLCASSSSTVNTEAFFGQGTRLTVV.

This clone was seen just once. The rearrangement joins TRBV7-2 to TRBJ2-5; possible D gene TRBD2, 5 bases. Trimming removed 4 bases at V and 4 bases at J, with 13 bases between. This CDR3 region has 14 residues. CDR1 is SGHTA, CDR2 FQGNSA, per germline. CDR3 nucleotides: TGTGCCAGCAGCTCCGGACTCGTCAGAGAGACCCAGTACTTC. Protein sequence: CASSSGLVRETQYF. The whole variable domain, remainder taken from reference TRBV7-2 and TRBJ2-5, is GAGVSQSPSNKVTEKGKDVELRCDPISGHTALYWYRQSLGQGLEFLIYFQGNSAPDKSGLPSDRFSAERTGGSVSTLTIQRTQQEDSAVYLCASSSGLVRETQYFGPGTRLLVL.

This chain links TRBV6-5 with TRBJ2-7, with D perhaps matching TRBD1 (6 bases). Germline V CDR1 and CDR2: MNHEY, SVGAGI. Deletions cut 6 bases from V and 2 bases from J, with 17 bases between. The CDR3 extends over 15 amino acids. The CDR3 protein is CASRQYRVGAYEQYV. The CDR3 coding sequence is TGTGCCAGCAGGCAATACAGGGTAGGGGCCTACGAGCAGTACGTC.

In the case of this clone: Additional DNA sequences in this sample encode the identical CDR3. V and J are TRBV7-9 and TRBJ2-3; 9 positions match TRBD1. V dropped 3 bases and J dropped 1; count of bases not matched to a gene: 2. This CDR3 comprises 15 residues. Germline values: CDR1 SEHNR, CDR2 FQNEAQ (reference sequence). CDR3 sequence reads: CASSFRTGGTDTQYF. CDR3 in DNA: TGTGCCAGCAGCTTCCGGACAGGGGGCACAGATACGCAGTATTTT.

The J gene is TRBJ1-6, the V gene TRBV10-3; weak D call: TRBD1 (6 bases). Per germline, CDR1 ENHRY and CDR2 SYGVKD. This CDR3 has 14 amino acids. Trimming removed 6 bases from V and 9 bases from J, with 15 bases in between. This CDR3 is CAIRRQEGGSPLHF. For the CDR3, the DNA is TGTGCCATCAGAAGACAGGAAGGAGGTTCACCCCTCCACTTT.

V gene TRBV18 combines with J gene TRBJ2-7, with D possibly being TRBD1 (6 bases). Deletions cut 3 bases from V and 2 bases from J, with 14 bases between. The length of the CDR3 is 15 residues. The germline gives CDR1 KGHSH, CDR2 LQKENI. CDR3 region: CASSPTTGQPYEQYF. DNA of the CDR3: TGTGCCAGCTCACCGACGACTGGACAGCCCTACGAGCAGTACTTC.

The rearrangement joins TRBV10-3 to TRBJ1-4; 7 bases agree with TRBD1. This CDR3 region has 15 residues. The V gene's germline CDR1 is ENHRY and CDR2 SYGVKD. The V and J ends lost 4 bases and 6 bases, in that order; junction bases with no gene match: 8. The CDR3 DNA follows: TGTGCCATCAGTGCACAGGGGAGGTCGGATGAAAAACTGTTTTTT. This encodes CAISAQGRSDEKLFF.

V gene TRBV3-1 (or the pseudogene TRBV3-2) combines with J gene TRBJ1-3; no clear D gene. Trimming left V 4 bases short and J 0 bases short, with 10 bases between. CDR1 is LGHDT and CDR2 is YNNKEL in the germline V gene (reference sequence). This CDR3 contains 15 residues. As DNA, the CDR3 is TGTGCCAGCAGCCTCCTTTGGAGCTCTGGAAACACCATATATTTT. It encodes CASSLLWSSGNTIYF.

The chain carries TRBV14 and TRBJ2-7; D ambiguous. V lost 0 bases and J 4 bases, leaving 16 bases between the germline ends. In germline, CDR1 is SGHDN, CDR2 FVKESK. This CDR3 has 16 residues. CDR3 sequence (DNA): TGTGCCAGCAGCCAAGAGGTCGGTGCGGCGCATTACGAGCAGTACTTC. Translated, it gives CASSQEVGAAHYEQYF.

The V and J genes are TRBV7-9 and TRBJ2-1; 7 nucleotides line up with TRBD2. The V segment lost 0 bases and the J segment 0 bases; nucleotides outside the gene matches: 5. Germline CDR1 is SEHNR and CDR2 is FQNEAQ (reference sequence). The CDR3 runs to 17 residues. CDR3 bases: TGTGCCAGCAGCTTAGCGACTAGCTCATTCTCCTACAATGAGCAGTTCTTC. Protein product: CASSLATSSFSYNEQFF.

The V gene is TRBV10-3, the J gene TRBJ2-1; 9 bases agree with TRBD2. J lost 8 bases, V lost 6 bases, and 5 bases had no gene match. Germline V gives CDR1 ENHRY, CDR2 SYGVKD. The CDR3 sequence is 13 residues long. In nucleotides, the CDR3 is TGTGCCATCAGGACTAGCGGTTTCGATGAGCAGTTCTTC. Amino acid sequence: CAIRTSGFDEQFF.

This chain connects TRBV5-4 to TRBJ1-4, with TRBD1 matching over 8 bases. CDR3 length equals 15 residues. V dropped 4 bases and J dropped 2; count of bases not matched to a gene: 4. The germline CDR1 and CDR2 sequences are SGHNT and YYREEE (reference sequence). CDR3 DNA sequence: TGTGCCAGCAGCACCACAGGGGGGACTAATGAAAAACTGTTTTTT. Protein sequence: CASSTTGGTNEKLFF.

V and J are TRBV4-1 and TRBJ1-4, with 9 bases aligning to TRBD1. From germline, CDR1 is MGHRA and CDR2 YSYEKL. The CDR3 length is 15 residues. The V and J ends lost 4 bases and 7 bases, in that order; junction bases with no gene match: 7. CDR3 sequence (DNA): TGCGCCAGCAGCCGACTTCGGGACAGGGCTGAAAAACTGTTTTTT. Translated: CASSRLRDRAEKLFF.